Listed below are T cell receptor beta chains from one sample, sequenced in a study of OX40 agonist ivuxolimab in advanced cancers. Measured with immunoSEQ multiplex PCR; TCRdb has only the in-frame clones, and not every one. In the table there are about 64,000 clones, around 93% of which are singletons. The input for sequencing was CD4+ or CD8+ T cells sorted from blood, taken in a trial of the OX40 agonist ivuxolimab. The receptors stem from an adult with an advanced solid tumor such as melanoma, head and neck, liver or kidney cancer. Both conserved end residues are trimmed from each CDR3. Expanded clones get a size class; other rows say once, few or many, or leave the size out.

TRBJ2-1	.	TRBV30	14	AWTGGDSSSYNEQF
TRBJ1-5	.	TRBV30	13	AWSPLQGYNQPQH
TRBJ2-7	.	TRBV19	13	ASGQGTGASYEQY
TRBJ2-4	.	TRBV10-3	12	ATGLAGIKNIQY
TRBJ2-7	.	TRBV11-2	13	ASSALAGGPMKQY
TRBJ2-4	.	TRBV7-6	13	ASSTPRDRGGVQY
TRBJ1-1	.	TRBV30	13	AWSPTGHPNTEAF
TRBJ2-2	.	TRBV10-3	11	AISEHSLGELF
TRBJ2-3	.	TRBV4-2	15	ASSQGRGTSGRDTQY
TRBJ2-2	.	TRBV5-1	12	ASSLAESTGELF
TRBJ2-1	.	TRBV2	13	ASSEVLRVYNEQF
TRBJ1-2	.	TRBV30	15	AWSEPGRLPRNYGYT
TRBJ1-2	.	TRBV5-6	14	ASTYPGGQGNYGYT
TRBJ2-7	.	TRBV10-2	13	ASTSFSGRASEQY
TRBJ2-2	.	TRBV2	13	ASSDQGGDTGELF
TRBJ1-1	.	TRBV6-5	14	ASSYQQGALGTEAF
TRBJ2-2	.	TRBV5-6	14	ASSSIPDRGTGELF
TRBJ1-4	.	TRBV29-1	12	SVVITGADGKLF
.	once	TRBV21-1	13	ASRRTRVTYYEQY
TRBJ2-1	.	TRBV11-3	9	ASSPTNEQF
TRBJ2-5	.	TRBV18	12	ASSPRASGETQY
TRBJ2-7	.	TRBV11-3	11	ASSLGATYEQY
TRBJ1-2	.	TRBV10-3	10	AISESTGGYT
TRBJ2-5	.	TRBV2	12	ASSATRSEKTQY
TRBJ1-1	.	TRBV11-3	12	ASSTGQMNTEAF
TRBJ1-2	.	TRBV2	13	ASPKGRSQNYGYT
TRBJ2-1	once	TRBV15	13	ATSRGGLGGIEQF
TRBJ2-7	few	TRBV7-2	13	ASSSRTSGSSEQY
TRBJ1-5	few	TRBV6-1	11	ASGGSWDQPQH
TRBJ1-2	.	TRBV19	13	ASDSVTGGYYGYT
TRBJ2-1	.	TRBV6-5	9	ATTSYNEQF
TRBJ2-3	once	TRBV5-1	14	ASSPTIGQGRDTQY
TRBJ2-7	.	TRBV19	13	ASSFSGSGSYEQY
TRBJ1-4	.	TRBV27	14	ASSLRFYSTNEKLF
TRBJ2-5	once	TRBV5-1	14	ASSLVASGKWETQY
TRBJ1-4	.	TRBV6-5	13	ASRLQGLGTEKLF
TRBJ2-7	.	TRBV6-5	11	ASIGHGSYEQY
TRBJ1-1	.	TRBV6-6	11	ASSYLRVFVAF
TRBJ2-1	.	TRBV27	14	ASMTGQRAGRNEQF
TRBJ2-5	.	TRBV28	12	ATDGTGDQETQY
TRBJ2-5	.	TRBV15	16	ATSRDSAGGLGEETQY
TRBJ2-7	.	TRBV5-1	13	ASSPLGGQIYEQY
TRBJ2-7	.	TRBV5-8	13	ASSLGGDHLYEQY
TRBJ2-7	.	TRBV7-2	13	ASSESKGVPYEQY
TRBJ1-3	once	TRBV5-1	14	ASSPGGQLSGNTIY
TRBJ2-3	.	TRBV5-1	14	ASSYLAQFSTDTQY
TRBJ2-2	once	TRBV5-1	14	ASSLWGQGTSGELF
TRBJ1-3	.	TRBV30	11	AWREGAGNTIY
TRBJ2-5	.	TRBV27	13	ASSLGSGRGETQY
TRBJ1-4	.	TRBV11-2	10	ASRPGNEKLF
TRBJ2-1	.	TRBV6-5	9	ASSYASEQF